A selection of T cell receptor beta chains follows, all from one sample in a study of early T cells in non-severe SARS-CoV-2 infection. TCRdb reanalysed the 5' RACE reads using MiXCR and keeps one entry per CDR3 protein. The data show about 76,000 distinct CDR3 sequences, about 11% seen once. The sample was whole blood. These receptors originate from an adult who was a healthcare worker with PCR-confirmed SARS-CoV-2 infection or an uninfected control (not recorded which). Each CDR3 is given with its conserved first and last residue. The order of the fields is clone size, J gene, V gene, CDR3 protein. Not every row has a clone size; where given, it reads once, few, many or a size class.

>many|TRBJ1-2|TRBV11-2
CASSLGQRIYGYTF
>NA|TRBJ1-4|TRBV7-6
CASSLAPGEKLFF
>many|TRBJ1-2|TRBV19
CASTPDGINYGYTF
>NA|TRBJ2-7|TRBV18
CASSPRQGASYEQYF
>NA|TRBJ2-3|TRBV6-2/TRBV6-3
CASSIGGSRGTQYF
>many|TRBJ1-2|TRBV30
CAWTETGMNGYTF
>NA|TRBJ2-3|TRBV5-1
CASSGGLATSTDTQYF
>NA|TRBJ2-7|TRBV5-1
CASSQTVYEQYF
>many|TRBJ1-1|TRBV10-3
CAISPYEVRDRGRGTEAFF
>few|TRBJ2-6|TRBV19
CASSMQVGNGANVLTF
>NA|TRBJ2-7|TRBV5-1
CASSLATGTYYEQYF
>few|TRBJ1-2|TRBV29-1
CSVEDAGAGGYGYTF
>many|TRBJ1-2|TRBV12-5
CASGLDTDYGYTF
>NA|TRBJ1-1|TRBV18
CASSLQGRGVNTEAFF
>few|TRBJ2-1|TRBV10-1
CASSERQGEAYNEQFF
>many|TRBJ1-6|TRBV6-5
CASSYGGKGSPLHF
>NA|TRBJ2-7|TRBV5-6
CASSLQRAYEQYF
>NA|TRBJ2-4|TRBV7-2
CASSLGVRENIQYF
>few|TRBJ2-3|TRBV4-1
CASSQGLATDTQYF
>many|TRBJ2-1|TRBV12-3/TRBV12-4
CASRLAGGVQFF
>many|TRBJ1-1|TRBV7-8
CASNGQGAVNTEAFF
>many|TRBJ2-3|TRBV9
CASSGTGGPRIDTQYF
>many|TRBJ1-5|TRBV18
CASSPRQAPQPQHF
>NA|TRBJ2-1|TRBV27
CASSLYGGPIEQFF
>NA|TRBJ2-3|TRBV19
CATLAGRGTSTDTQYF
>NA|TRBJ1-2|TRBV29-1
CSVVSNYGYTF
>many|TRBJ2-3|TRBV11-2
CASSLYREIDTQYF
>few|TRBJ1-1|TRBV5-1
CASSPTSSNTEAFF
>NA|TRBJ2-1|TRBV6-2/TRBV6-3
CASSDSNEQFF
>few|TRBJ2-7|TRBV19
CASNPGTAVYEQYF
>few|TRBJ2-7|TRBV19
CASSIDRNSYEQYF
>many|TRBJ2-5|TRBV4-1
CASSSSPRVEETQYF
>NA|TRBJ2-1|TRBV9
CASSVRGTGGDEQFF
>NA|TRBJ1-5|TRBV6-2/TRBV6-3
CASSYYRGSAYSNQPQHF
>many|TRBJ1-1|TRBV10-3
CAIGVGSANDEAFF
>many|TRBJ1-4|TRBV2
CASRDGLSNEKLFF
>NA|TRBJ2-5|TRBV7-2
CASTPPAQETQYF
>NA|TRBJ2-1|TRBV3-1
CASTIAGLAGGLYNEQFF
>NA|TRBJ2-5|TRBV9
CASSVGGIRETQYF
>many|TRBJ2-7|TRBV11-3
CASSPGTSGIEQYF
>many|TRBJ1-4|TRBV3-1
CASSLRQSKLFF
>few|TRBJ1-6|TRBV7-9
CASSLESPLHF
>many|TRBJ1-2|TRBV4-1
CASSQLRWSGIYGYTF
>medium-sized|TRBJ2-2|TRBV14
CASSRTANTGELFF
>NA|TRBJ2-2|TRBV11-3
CASSLGTSGFDTGELFF
>few|TRBJ1-1|TRBV3-1
CASSRGEKSTEAFF
>many|TRBJ2-7|TRBV5-4
CASSSGQSYEQYF
>few|TRBJ1-5|TRBV15
CATSRVGGTRNQPQHF
>many|TRBJ2-3|TRBV5-1
CASSLEADTQYF
>few|TRBJ2-1|TRBV6-5
CASSYSGAINEQFF
>NA|TRBJ2-1|TRBV6-5
CASSSRGTSYNEQFF
>many|TRBJ2-1|TRBV7-9
CASSSVVRTGHNEQFF
>many|TRBJ1-2|TRBV15
CATSRDKGARYGYTF